The 26 T cell receptor beta chains listed next were all sequenced from one sample in a study of cytomegalovirus exposure and HLA in healthy donors. Vbeta (60) and Jbeta (13) primers were used in the PCR. Produced via immunoSEQ multiplex PCR; TCRdb's table is partial and in-frame only. The sample holds some 130,000 clones; about 61% are singletons and the top ten take 2% to 3%. Sequencing input: PBMCs. The origin of the receptors is a woman aged 40 to 55 in good health and CMV-seronegative.

This clone was counted only a few times. This chain connects TRBV9 to TRBJ2-6; 9 bases map to TRBD1. This CDR3 region has 19 residues. The germline CDR1 and CDR2 sequences are SGDLS and YYNGEE. After removal of 4 bases from V and 2 bases from J, the junction contained 13 bases not matched to a gene. The CDR3 loop reads CASSLGTGFSAPGANVLTF. For the CDR3, the DNA is TGTGCCAGCAGCTTAGGGACAGGGTTTTCCGCCCCTGGGGCCAACGTCCTGACTTTC.

This chain uses TRBV6-1 with TRBJ1-6; weak D call: TRBD1 (6 bases). The V gene's germline CDR1 is MNHNS and CDR2 SASEGT. CDR3 length: 16 residues. The V end lost 1 base, the J end lost 7 bases, and 14 bases lay between the germline ends. CDR3 region: CASSEGNSRGNSPLHF. The CDR3 DNA reads as TGTGCCAGCAGTGAAGGAAACAGTAGGGGGAATTCACCCCTCCACTTT.

This clone showed up just a few times. The chain couples TRBV10-3 to TRBJ2-3, with 9 bases fitting TRBD2. Unmatched junction bases numbered 6, after V lost 8 bases and J lost 3 bases. The CDR3 totals 14 residues. Germline assignment: CDR1 ENHRY and CDR2 SYGVKD. Written as DNA, the CDR3 is TGTGCCATCGGCGGGGGGGCGCCGACAGATACGCAGTATTTT. This translates into CAIGGGAPTDTQYF.

The rearrangement joins TRBV4-1 to TRBJ2-1; possibly TRBD1 for D (5 bases). Deletions cut 1 base from V and 7 bases from J, with 11 bases between. The CDR3 runs 14 residues. Germline V gives CDR1 MGHRA, CDR2 YSYEKL. The CDR3 reads CASSQGLGANEQFF. DNA for the CDR3: TGCGCCAGCAGCCAAGGGTTAGGGGCGAATGAGCAGTTCTTC.

This clone was recorded a few times. V gene TRBV7-8 combines with J gene TRBJ1-6, with TRBD1 matching over 7 bases. Losses at the gene ends were 7 bases for V and 12 bases for J; bases not matched to a gene: 9. Germline V gene sequence: CDR1 SGHVS, CDR2 FQNEAQ. The CDR3 has 13 residues. CDR3 protein: CASNTRQGRPLHF. CDR3 nucleotide sequence: TGTGCCAGCAATACCCGACAGGGACGACCCCTCCACTTT.

CDR3 nucleotide sequence: TGTGCCAGCAGCTTGGACAGGCTACCCCTCCACTTT. It codes for CASSLDRLPLHF. V and J are TRBV5-4 and TRBJ1-6; D is possibly TRBD1 (5 bases). From germline, CDR1 is SGHNT and CDR2 YYREEE (reference sequence). The CDR3 runs to 12 residues. V was trimmed by 0 bases and J by 12 bases, leaving 7 bases between them.

This chain joins TRBV7-2 and TRBJ1-6, with D maybe TRBD1 (6 bases). The germline V gene has CDR1 SGHTA and CDR2 FQGNSA. CDR3 length: 13 residues. V was pared by 9 bases and J by 5 bases, with 11 bases between. DNA for the CDR3: TGTGCCAGTCGGGACATCCATAATTCACCCCTCCACTTT. This translates into CASRDIHNSPLHF.

This sequence joins TRBV30 and TRBJ1-1; weak D call: TRBD1 (6 bases). V was clipped by 3 bases and J by 4 bases, with 15 bases between them. Germline V gene data show CDR1 as GTSNPN and CDR2 as SVGIG (reference sequence). This CDR3 region has 14 residues. CDR3 loop: CAWRRGGLSTEAFF. CDR3 coding DNA: TGTGCCTGGAGGCGGGGGGGCCTGAGCACTGAAGCTTTCTTT.

On this clone itself: Other nucleotide sequences in the sample specify the same CDR3. The rearrangement uses TRBV5-1 and TRBJ1-1; possible D gene TRBD1, 5 bases. Germline CDR1 SGHRS, CDR2 YFSETQ. V was shortened by 4 bases and J by 0 bases, with 10 bases between the two germline ends. CDR3 length: 14 residues. The CDR3, as DNA: TGCGCCAGCAGCCTAGGGGCGGTGAACACTGAAGCTTTCTTT. It encodes CASSLGAVNTEAFF.

The chain has TRBV7-8 and TRBJ1-2; TRBD1 aligns across 9 bases. After removal of 4 bases from V and 6 bases from J, the junction contained 18 bases not matched to a gene. Germline CDR1 SGHVS, CDR2 FQNEAQ. The CDR3 spans 18 residues. CDR3 loop: CASSSQLGAPGQGHGYTF. The DNA of the CDR3 is TGTGCCAGCAGCTCACAATTAGGGGCACCGGGACAGGGCCATGGCTACACCTTC.

The chain employs TRBV7-9 and TRBJ2-7, with TRBD1 matching over 9 bases. V lost 0 bases, J lost 10 bases, and 10 bases stayed unmatched. Germline assignment: CDR1 SEHNR and CDR2 FQNEAQ (reference sequence). The CDR3 totals 15 residues. The CDR3 bases are TGTGCCAGCAGCTTAGCGATCGGGACAGGGATCTTTCAGTACTTC. It translates to CASSLAIGTGIFQYF.

The chain recombines TRBV10-3 with TRBJ1-1; 8 bases fit TRBD1. CDR1 is ENHRY, CDR2 SYGVKD, per germline. The CDR3 contains 14 residues. V gave up 6 bases and J gave up 1 base; unmatched junction bases: 4. Written as DNA, the CDR3 is TGTGCCATCAGGCTAGGGACAGGGAACACTGAAGCTTTCTTT. Protein: CAIRLGTGNTEAFF.

The chain links TRBV19 to TRBJ1-2, with unresolved D. This CDR3 comprises 12 residues. The germline V and J ends were trimmed by 5 bases and 8 bases, with 12 bases remaining between them. Germline V gene sequence: CDR1 LNHDA, CDR2 SQIVND (reference sequence). In DNA form, the CDR3 reads TGTGCCAGTAGTGCAGGCTCTTGGGGCTACACCTTC. Translated, it gives CASSAGSWGYTF.

The J gene is TRBJ1-1, the V gene TRBV5-5; possible D gene TRBD1, 5 bases. Germline V gives CDR1 SGHKS, CDR2 YYEKEE (reference sequence). Trimming removed 4 bases at V and 6 bases at J, with 22 bases between. This CDR3 is built from 16 residues. The CDR3 DNA sequence: TGTGCCAGCAGCCCCCCTTCGACTTACGGAGGGGCTGAAGCTTTCTTT. Its protein product is CASSPPSTYGGAEAFF.

This clone was seen only a few times. The chain joins TRBV27 to TRBJ2-7; TRBD1 agrees at 9 bases. The CDR3 is 16 amino acids. Germline V gene data show CDR1 as MNHEY and CDR2 as SMNVEV (reference sequence). Germline trimming cut 4 bases from V and 1 base from J; bases unmatched to any gene: 8. The CDR3 spells CASSSPRDRVSYEQYF. As DNA, the CDR3 is TGTGCCAGCAGTTCGCCCCGGGACAGGGTTTCCTACGAGCAGTACTTC.

This clone was seen more than once but under ten times. This chain connects TRBV19 to TRBJ1-2, with 10 positions matching TRBD1. Trimming cost V 6 bases and J 2 bases; bases outside gene matches: 9. CDR1 and CDR2 (germline): LNHDA, SQIVND (reference sequence). The CDR3 extends over 16 amino acids. The CDR3 protein is CASRDRGTPGNYGYTF. The CDR3, as DNA: TGTGCCAGTAGGGACAGGGGGACACCTGGGAACTATGGCTACACCTTC.

J is TRBJ1-4 and V is TRBV5-1; 7 bases fit TRBD1. The germline CDR1 and CDR2 sequences are SGHRS and YFSETQ. The CDR3 is 15 residues long. Losses at the gene ends were 8 bases for V and 0 bases for J; bases not matched to a gene: 7. Here the CDR3 reads CASRDSVATNEKLFF. CDR3 DNA sequence: TGCGCCAGTCGGGACAGTGTCGCAACTAATGAAAAACTGTTTTTT. The whole variable domain, remainder taken from reference TRBV5-1 and TRBJ1-4, is KAGVTQTPRYLIKTRGQQVTLSCSPISGHRSVSWYQQTPGQGLQFLFEYFSETQRNKGNFPGRFSGRQFSNSRSEMNVSTLELGDSALYLCASRDSVATNEKLFFGSGTQLSVL.

This chain uses TRBV5-1 with TRBJ2-5; perhaps TRBD1 as D (5 bases). The germline gives CDR1 SGHRS, CDR2 YFSETQ. Deletions cut 1 base from V and 5 bases from J, with 12 bases between. This CDR3 is built from 14 residues. CDR3 sequence (DNA): TGCGCCAGCAGCTTGACGTGGGGCAGGGAGACCCAGTACTTC. Amino acid sequence: CASSLTWGRETQYF.

The chain is built from TRBV11-2 and TRBJ2-5; TRBD2 might be the D (6 bases). This CDR3 is 13 amino acids long. V was trimmed by 1 base and J by 5 bases, leaving 8 bases between them. The germline V gene encodes CDR1 SGHAT and CDR2 FQNNGV. As DNA, the CDR3 is TGTGCCAGCAGCTTAGGGAGGGCTGAGACCCAGTACTTC. Protein product: CASSLGRAETQYF. The whole variable domain, remainder taken from reference TRBV11-2 and TRBJ2-5, is EAGVAQSPRYKIIEKRQSVAFWCNPISGHATLYWYQQILGQGPKLLIQFQNNGVVDDSQLPKDRFSAERLKGVDSTLKIQPAKLEDSAVYLCASSLGRAETQYFGPGTRLLVL.

This clone was seen just once. The rearrangement uses TRBV6-5 and TRBJ1-6, with D tentatively TRBD1 (5 bases). Trimming took off 7 bases at V and 6 bases at J, with 16 bases between the two ends. Germline values: CDR1 MNHEY, CDR2 SVGAGI. This CDR3 region has 15 residues. The CDR3 reads CASNPRVGGNSPLHF. For the CDR3, the DNA is TGTGCCAGCAATCCCCGGGTGGGGGGTAATTCACCCCTCCACTTT.

V is TRBV4-1 and J is TRBJ2-7; D is ambiguous. CDR3 length: 14 residues. Germline V gene data show CDR1 as MGHRA and CDR2 as YSYEKL. Trimming took 2 bases from V and 1 from J, leaving 9 bases between them. The CDR3 coding sequence is TGCGCCAGCAGCCAATCCGGCGGTTCCTACGAGCAGTACTTC. As protein: CASSQSGGSYEQYF.

The J gene is TRBJ1-6, the V gene TRBV27, with a possible D match to TRBD1 (6 bases). The CDR3 is made up of 13 amino acids. V was shortened by 11 bases and J by 6 bases, with 14 bases between the two germline ends. The germline V gene encodes CDR1 MNHEY and CDR2 SMNVEV (reference sequence). CDR3 nucleotides: TGTGCCGCAGCCGGGACACGTAATTCACCCCTCCACTTT. The encoded protein is CAAAGTRNSPLHF.

This clone was seen more than once but under ten times. V is TRBV27 and J is TRBJ1-5; 7 positions match TRBD1. The CDR3 length is 15 residues. Germline V CDR1 and CDR2: MNHEY, SMNVEV (reference sequence). Germline trimming cut 4 bases from V and 3 bases from J; bases unmatched to any gene: 6. The CDR3 spells CASSSRTGTNQPQHF. CDR3 coding DNA: TGTGCCAGCAGTTCCCGGACAGGAACCAATCAGCCCCAGCATTTT.

This chain joins TRBV6-5 and TRBJ2-1; TRBD2 aligns across 10 bases. The CDR3 extends over 15 amino acids. Germline assignment: CDR1 MNHEY and CDR2 SVGAGI. V shed 0 bases, J shed 9 bases, and the junction held 5 bases outside the gene matches. The CDR3 here is CASSYSSSGRIEQFF. The CDR3, as DNA: TGTGCCAGCAGTTACTCGTCTAGCGGGAGAATTGAGCAGTTCTTC.

Here the CDR3 DNA reads TGTGCCAGCAGCTATGCCTCGGGACAGGTTTATGGCTACACCTTC. Its translation is CASSYASGQVYGYTF. The chain employs TRBV5-8 and TRBJ1-2, with TRBD1 matching over 8 bases. The trim removed 3 bases at V and 5 bases at J, leaving 9 bases unmatched. This CDR3 has 15 residues. The germline V gene encodes CDR1 SGHTS and CDR2 YDEGEE.

This clone was seen a few times. The chain recombines TRBV5-4 with TRBJ2-7, with a weak D call TRBD2 (5 bases). Germline V CDR1 and CDR2: SGHNT, YYREEE (reference sequence). Trimming cost V 5 bases and J 6 bases, with 15 bases left between them. The CDR3 is 13 amino acids. The CDR3 sequence: CASSSERFGEQYF. The CDR3 DNA is TGTGCCAGCAGTTCCGAGCGGTTTGGCGAGCAGTACTTC.